This T cell receptor (beta chain) was observed in a study of T cell responses to AZD1222 COVID-19 vaccine (dated by TCRdb to the early 2020s). At the level of the whole study: AZD1222 recipients whose second dose came at about 4 weeks and those whose second dose came at about 12 weeks were combined into one group, since spike-specific TCR depth and breadth did not differ between the two schedules. Trial participants were enrolled into age subgroups of 18-55, 56-69 and 70-plus years, which contained around 150, 28 and 57 TCR-sequenced participants, respectively. TCR sequencing covered about 230 trial participants: 200 to 210 given two doses of AZD1222 and 26 given two doses of MenACWY control vaccine.

The meaning of the sample's time point label: baseline before first vaccination. Vaccinee samples came from UK trials COV001 and COV002, including a single-blind randomized controlled phase 2/3 trial of AZD1222 (ChAdOx1 nCoV-19) in healthy adults. For TCRbeta chain sequencing, PBMC samples from trial participants were taken at day 0 and at day 28 after the second dose. Sequences SGHTA (CDR1) and FQGNSA (CDR2) are obtained from the germline V gene. The CDR3 starts with the cysteine, ends with the phenylalanine, and has 13 residues. Here the CDR3 DNA is all that survives: 39 bases in frame from base 1. Trimming takes 5 bases from V and 8 bases from J, and the germline ends sit 15 bases apart. Overall study outcomes, separate from this receptor: Spike-specific TCR breadth and depth rose significantly after two AZD1222 doses compared with day 0 and with MenACWY recipients. The whole spike protein was spanned by vaccine-associated CD4 TCRs, and dominant responses were seen in regions 160-218 and 743-854. Nearly half of unique spike-specific TCRs reportedly recognized epitopes outside regions mutated in the B.1.351 and B.1.1.7 variants. Because no day 14 peak-response samples were available, repertoires were characterized only after the peak T cell response. Conclusions about previously exposed vaccinees are limited because only a handful of AZD1222 recipients were SARS-CoV-2 seropositive at baseline. The 56-69-year group was small, and its depth increase did not reach significance, likely because of low power. Participants were mostly white British, with more females than males. The authors suggested clonal diversity may have been underestimated.

Regarding this clone: Its specific antigen is unknown. Base qualities were left out, and no much larger clone turns up one base away.

The CDR3 regions of human TCRbeta chains were analyzed by immunosequencing. In the original analysis: Repertoire TCRs were checked for matches against a reference library of SARS-CoV-2-specific TCRs that had been generated using the MIRA antigen-specificity platform. Breadth was defined as the fraction of unique TCRs that were SARS-CoV-2-associated. Depth was defined as the fraction of total T cells that were SARS-CoV-2-associated. Using the MIRA data, each spike-specific TCR was assigned both to the spike region to which the TCR was reactive and to a CD4 or CD8 class. Log10-transformed breadth and depth values were compared by one-way ANOVA with Sidak's multiple comparisons tests. TCRdb's version of the immuneACCESS table is confined to in-frame rearrangements and falls short of the full clone set. An unresolved V gene accounts for under half of the shortfall where checked; the remainder is of unknown origin. That table supplies the V and J calls and clone size; D and trimming were determined from the DNA. This sample comprises 90,000 to 110,000 clones, 87% of them detected only once. Over 4% of the sample is held by the ten biggest clonotypes.

The receptor chain draws on TRBV7-2 and TRBJ1-1; too little of a D gene remains to name it. The sequence derives from an adult in good health. Sequences were derived from peripheral blood, sampled on day 0 of AZD1222 vaccination. The CDR3 corresponds to CASSPGSDREAFF. Read as DNA, the sequence is TGTGCCAGCAGCCCCGGGTCAGACCGAGAAGCTTTCTTT.